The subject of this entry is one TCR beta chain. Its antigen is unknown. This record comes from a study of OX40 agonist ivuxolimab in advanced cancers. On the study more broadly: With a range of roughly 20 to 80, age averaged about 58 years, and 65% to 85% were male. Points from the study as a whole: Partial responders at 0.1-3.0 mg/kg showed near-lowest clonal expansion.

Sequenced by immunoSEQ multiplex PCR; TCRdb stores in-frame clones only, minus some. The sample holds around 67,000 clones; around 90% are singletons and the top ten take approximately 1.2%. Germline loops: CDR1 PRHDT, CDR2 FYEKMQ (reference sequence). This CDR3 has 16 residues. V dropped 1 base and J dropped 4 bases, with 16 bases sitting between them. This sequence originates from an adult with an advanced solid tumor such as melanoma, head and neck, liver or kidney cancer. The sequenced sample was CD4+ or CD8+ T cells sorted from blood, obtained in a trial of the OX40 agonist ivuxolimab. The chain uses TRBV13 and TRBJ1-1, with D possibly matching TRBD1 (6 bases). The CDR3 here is CASSLVNRATGTEAFF. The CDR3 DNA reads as TGTGCCAGCAGCTTAGTAAACAGGGCAACGGGCACTGAAGCTTTCTTT.